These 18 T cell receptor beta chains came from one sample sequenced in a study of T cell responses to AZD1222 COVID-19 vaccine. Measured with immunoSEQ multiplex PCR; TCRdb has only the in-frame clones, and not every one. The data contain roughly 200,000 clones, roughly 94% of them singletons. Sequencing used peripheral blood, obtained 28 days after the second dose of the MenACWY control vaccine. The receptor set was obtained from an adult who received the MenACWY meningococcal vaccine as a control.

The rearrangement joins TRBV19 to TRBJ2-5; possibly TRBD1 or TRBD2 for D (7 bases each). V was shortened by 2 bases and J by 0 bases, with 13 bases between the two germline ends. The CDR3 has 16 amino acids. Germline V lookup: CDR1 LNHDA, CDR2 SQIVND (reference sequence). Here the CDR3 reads CASSILGGGDQETQYF. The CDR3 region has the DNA TGTGCCAGTAGTATATTGGGAGGGGGCGACCAAGAGACCCAGTACTTC.

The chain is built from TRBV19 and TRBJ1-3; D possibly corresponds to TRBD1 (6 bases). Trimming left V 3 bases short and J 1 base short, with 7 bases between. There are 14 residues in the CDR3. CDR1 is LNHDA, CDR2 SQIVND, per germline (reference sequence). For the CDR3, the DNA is TGTGCCAGTAGTATCACAGGGTCTGGAAACACCATATATTTT. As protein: CASSITGSGNTIYF.

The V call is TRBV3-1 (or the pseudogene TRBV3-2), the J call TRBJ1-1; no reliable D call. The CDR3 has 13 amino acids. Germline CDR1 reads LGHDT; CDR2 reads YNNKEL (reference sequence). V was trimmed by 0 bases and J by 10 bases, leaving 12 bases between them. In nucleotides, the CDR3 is TGTGCCAGCAGCCAAGATGTCCGGTTGGGAGCTTTCTTT. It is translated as CASSQDVRLGAFF.

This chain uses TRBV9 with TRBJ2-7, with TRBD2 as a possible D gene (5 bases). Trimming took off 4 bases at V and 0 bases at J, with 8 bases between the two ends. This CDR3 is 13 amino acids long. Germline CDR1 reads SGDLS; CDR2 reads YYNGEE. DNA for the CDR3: TGTGCCAGCAGCCCCGGGGACTCCTACGAGCAGTACTTC. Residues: CASSPGDSYEQYF.

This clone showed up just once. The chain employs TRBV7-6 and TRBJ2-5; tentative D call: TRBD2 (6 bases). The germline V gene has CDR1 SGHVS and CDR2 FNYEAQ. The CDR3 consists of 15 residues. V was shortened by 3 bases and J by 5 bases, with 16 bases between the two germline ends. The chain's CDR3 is CASSLFTEEGETQYF. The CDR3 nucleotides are TGTGCCAGCAGCTTGTTTACAGAGGAGGGGGAGACCCAGTACTTC.

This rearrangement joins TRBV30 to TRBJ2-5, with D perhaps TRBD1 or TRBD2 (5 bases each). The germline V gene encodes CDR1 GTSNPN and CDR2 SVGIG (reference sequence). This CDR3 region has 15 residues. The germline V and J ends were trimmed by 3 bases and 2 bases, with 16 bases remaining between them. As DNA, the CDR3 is TGTGCCTGGAGGGAATGGGGGAAGGGTCAAGAGACCCAGTACTTC. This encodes CAWREWGKGQETQYF.

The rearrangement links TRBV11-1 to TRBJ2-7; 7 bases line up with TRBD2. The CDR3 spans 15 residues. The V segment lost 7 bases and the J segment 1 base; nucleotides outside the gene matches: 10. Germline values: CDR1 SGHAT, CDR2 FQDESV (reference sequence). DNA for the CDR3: TGTGCCAGCAACAAGGGGAGGGGATGGTCCTACGAGCAGTACTTC. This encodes CASNKGRGWSYEQYF.

The CDR3 DNA reads TGTGCCAGCAGCCTGCTTGGGGGGAGCACAGATACGCAGTATTTT. Residues: CASSLLGGSTDTQYF. V and J are TRBV5-4 and TRBJ2-3, with D possibly matching TRBD2 (6 bases). The V end lost 4 bases, the J end lost 0 bases, and 12 bases lay between the germline ends. The CDR3 is made up of 15 amino acids. Germline V gives CDR1 SGHNT, CDR2 YYREEE (reference sequence). Filled out from reference TRBV5-4 and TRBJ2-3, the complete variable domain reads ETGVTQSPTHLIKTRGQQVTLRCSSQSGHNTVSWYQQALGQGPQFIFQYYREEENGRGNFPPRFSGLQFPNYSSELNVNALELDDSALYLCASSLLGGSTDTQYFGPGTRLTVL.

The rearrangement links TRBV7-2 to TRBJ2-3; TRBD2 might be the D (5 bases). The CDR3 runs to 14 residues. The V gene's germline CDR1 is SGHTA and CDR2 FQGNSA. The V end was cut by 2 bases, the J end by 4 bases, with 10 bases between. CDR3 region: CASSLSSRADTQYF. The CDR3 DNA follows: TGTGCCAGCAGCTTAAGTTCGCGGGCAGATACGCAGTATTTT. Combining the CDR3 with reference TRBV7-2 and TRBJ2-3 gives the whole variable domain GAGVSQSPSNKVTEKGKDVELRCDPISGHTALYWYRQSLGQGLEFLIYFQGNSAPDKSGLPSDRFSAERTGGSVSTLTIQRTQQEDSAVYLCASSLSSRADTQYFGPGTRLTVL.

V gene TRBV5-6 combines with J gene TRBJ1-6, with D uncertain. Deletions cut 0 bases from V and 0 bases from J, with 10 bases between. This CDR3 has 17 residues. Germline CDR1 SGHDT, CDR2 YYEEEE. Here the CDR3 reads CASSLVTASSYNSPLHF. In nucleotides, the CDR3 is TGTGCCAGCAGCTTGGTTACAGCCAGCTCCTATAATTCACCCCTCCACTTT. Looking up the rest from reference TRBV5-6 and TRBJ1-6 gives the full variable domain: DAGVTQSPTHLIKTRGQQVTLRCSPKSGHDTVSWYQQALGQGPQFIFQYYEEEERQRGNFPDRFSGHQFPNYSSELNVNALLLGDSALYLCASSLVTASSYNSPLHFGNGTRLTVT.

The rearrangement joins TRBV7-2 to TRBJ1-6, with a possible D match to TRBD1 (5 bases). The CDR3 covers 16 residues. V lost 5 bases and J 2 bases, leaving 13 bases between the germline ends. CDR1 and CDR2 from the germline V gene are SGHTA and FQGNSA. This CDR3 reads CASSQTGGTYNSPLHF. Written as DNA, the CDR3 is TGTGCCAGCAGCCAAACCGGGGGAACCTATAATTCACCCCTCCACTTT.

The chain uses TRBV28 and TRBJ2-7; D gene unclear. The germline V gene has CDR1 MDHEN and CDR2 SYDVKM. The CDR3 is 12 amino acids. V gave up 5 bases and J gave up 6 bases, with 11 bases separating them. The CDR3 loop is CASSLPRAEQYF. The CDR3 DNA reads TGTGCCAGCAGTCTCCCCCGGGCCGAGCAGTACTTC.

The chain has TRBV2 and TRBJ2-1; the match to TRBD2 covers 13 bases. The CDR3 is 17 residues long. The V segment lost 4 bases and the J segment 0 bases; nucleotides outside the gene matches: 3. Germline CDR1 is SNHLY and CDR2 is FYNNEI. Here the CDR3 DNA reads TGTGCCAGCAGTGGGACTAGCGGGGGCTTCTCCTACAATGAGCAGTTCTTC. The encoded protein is CASSGTSGGFSYNEQFF. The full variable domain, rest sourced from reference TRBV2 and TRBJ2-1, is EPEVTQTPSHQVTQMGQEVILRCVPISNHLYFYWYRQILGQKVEFLVSFYNNEISEKSEIFDDQFSVERPDGSNFTLKIRSTKLEDSAMYFCASSGTSGGFSYNEQFFGPGTRLTVL.

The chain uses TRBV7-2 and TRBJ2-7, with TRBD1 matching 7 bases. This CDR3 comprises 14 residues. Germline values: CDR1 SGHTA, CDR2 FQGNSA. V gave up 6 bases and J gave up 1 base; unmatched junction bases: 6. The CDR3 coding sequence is TGTGCCAGCAGACCCGGGACAGAATCCTACGAGCAGTACTTC. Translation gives CASRPGTESYEQYF.

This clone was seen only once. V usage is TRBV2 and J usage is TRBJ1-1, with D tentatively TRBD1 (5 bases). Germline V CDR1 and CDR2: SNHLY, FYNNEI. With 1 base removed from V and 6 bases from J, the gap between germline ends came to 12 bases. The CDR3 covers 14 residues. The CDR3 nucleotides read TGTGCCAGCAGTGAAGTGGGGGTTATCTCTGAAGCTTTCTTT. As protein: CASSEVGVISEAFF. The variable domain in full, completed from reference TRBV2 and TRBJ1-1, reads EPEVTQTPSHQVTQMGQEVILRCVPISNHLYFYWYRQILGQKVEFLVSFYNNEISEKSEIFDDQFSVERPDGSNFTLKIRSTKLEDSAMYFCASSEVGVISEAFFGQGTRLTVV.

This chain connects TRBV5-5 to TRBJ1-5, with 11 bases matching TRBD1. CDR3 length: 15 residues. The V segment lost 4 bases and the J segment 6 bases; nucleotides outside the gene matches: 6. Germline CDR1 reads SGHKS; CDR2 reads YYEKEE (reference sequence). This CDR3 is CASSQRTGGVQPQHF. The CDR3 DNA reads TGTGCCAGCAGCCAACGGACAGGGGGCGTTCAGCCCCAGCATTTT.

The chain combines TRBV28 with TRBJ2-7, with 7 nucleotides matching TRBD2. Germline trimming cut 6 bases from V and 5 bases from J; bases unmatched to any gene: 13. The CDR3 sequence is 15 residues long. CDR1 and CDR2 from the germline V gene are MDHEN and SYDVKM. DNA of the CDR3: TGTGCCAGCAGCCTGAGCGGGGCCTCCTACCACGAGCAGTACTTC. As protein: CASSLSGASYHEQYF.

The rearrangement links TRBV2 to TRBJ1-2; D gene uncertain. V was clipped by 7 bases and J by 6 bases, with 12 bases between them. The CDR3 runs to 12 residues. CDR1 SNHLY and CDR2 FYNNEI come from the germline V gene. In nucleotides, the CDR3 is TGTGCCAGCATGGAGGGAAGGGATGGCTACACCTTC. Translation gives CASMEGRDGYTF.